Following are 27 T cell receptor beta chains from one sample sequenced in a study of T-cell reconstitution after alpha-beta-depleted transplantation in children. This sample's TCRbeta library carried unique molecular identifier barcodes. TCRdb processed the PCR reads anew with MiXCR; each CDR3 protein has one entry. The table lists approximately 520,000 distinct CDR3 sequences, about an eighth of them singletons. The source material was PBMCs, mostly from graft donor cells, sampled 180 days after TCRalphabeta/CD19-depleted stem cell transplant. These receptors were obtained from a female patient aged 2 to 10 who had a stem cell transplant for aplastic anemia, so the T cells may come from the graft donor.

This clonotype has just a few counts. The chain has TRBV27 and TRBJ2-1; possible D gene TRBD2, 6 bases. Germline CDR1 is MNHEY and CDR2 is SMNVEV (reference sequence). The V end was cut by 3 bases, the J end by 5 bases, with 11 bases between. The CDR3 runs 14 residues. The CDR3 DNA reads TGTGCCAGCAGTTTGTGGGAGGCCAACAATGAGCAGTTCTTC. Amino acid sequence: CASSLWEANNEQFF.

This clonotype was seen a handful of times. V and J are TRBV10-3 and TRBJ2-7, with D tentatively TRBD1 or TRBD2 (5 bases each). CDR3 length equals 13 residues. Between the trimmed V and J ends, which lost 3 bases and 2 bases, there was a span of 8 bases. Germline CDR1 is ENHRY and CDR2 is SYGVKD. The CDR3 spells CAISDRDPYEQYF. DNA for the CDR3: TGTGCCATCAGTGACAGGGACCCCTACGAGCAGTACTTC.

This clonotype has a handful of counts. CDR3 sequence: CASSQGARDEKLFF. DNA of the CDR3: TGTGCCAGCAGCCAGGGGGCCCGCGATGAAAAACTGTTTTTT. The chain employs TRBV11-3 and TRBJ1-4; 8 bases line up with TRBD1. CDR3 size: 14 residues. V lost 5 bases and J lost 6; bases outside the gene matches: 5. Germline lookup yields CDR1 SGHNT and CDR2 YENEEA.

This clonotype has ten or more counts. This chain uses TRBV2 with TRBJ2-6; TRBD1 aligns across 8 bases. Germline V lookup: CDR1 SNHLY, CDR2 FYNNEI. J was trimmed by 12 bases and V by 4 bases; bases with no gene match: 5. This CDR3 has 13 residues. CDR3 sequence (DNA): TGTGCCAGCAGTGCCGGACAGGGAGGCGTCCTGACTTTC. Residues: CASSAGQGGVLTF.

The chain combines TRBV6-2 or TRBV6-3 with TRBJ2-1; D tentatively fits TRBD1 or TRBD2 (6 bases each). Germline-derived CDR1 and CDR2 are MNHEY and SVGEGT. The CDR3 covers 16 residues. V was pared by 7 bases and J by 4 bases, with 20 bases between. This CDR3 is CASMTRDSRGYNEQFF. The CDR3 bases are TGTGCCAGCATGACCCGGGACTCCAGGGGATACAATGAGCAGTTCTTC.

The chain couples TRBV28 to TRBJ2-1; 7 bases align to TRBD1. CDR1 and CDR2 (germline): MDHEN, SYDVKM. The CDR3 totals 16 residues. Losses at the gene ends were 6 bases for V and 0 bases for J; bases not matched to a gene: 8. The CDR3 sequence: CASRPDRASSYNEQFF. The CDR3 nucleotides read TGTGCCAGCAGACCCGACAGGGCGAGCTCCTACAATGAGCAGTTCTTC.

CDR3 region: CASGQEQNTEAFF. Here the CDR3 DNA reads TGTGCCAGCGGCCAGGAGCAGAACACTGAAGCTTTCTTT. The chain has TRBV2 and TRBJ1-1; D gene unclear. The CDR3 spans 13 residues. CDR1 is SNHLY and CDR2 is FYNNEI in the germline V gene. The germline V and J ends were trimmed by 8 bases and 1 base, with 11 bases remaining between them.

As concerns this clonotype: One junction end disagrees with the germline gene, perhaps due to a read error. The chain joins TRBV7-9 to TRBJ2-2, with D maybe TRBD2 (5 bases). Germline assignment: CDR1 SEHNR and CDR2 FQNEAQ (reference sequence). CDR3 length: 14 residues. CDR3 in amino acids: CANSLRDLSGELFF. CDR3 DNA sequence: TGTGCCAACAGCCTCCGGGATCTATCCGGGGAGCTGTTTTTT. Supplemented by reference TRBV7-9 and TRBJ2-2, the full variable domain reads DTGVSQNPRHKITKRGQNVTFRCDPISEHNRLYWYRQTLGQGPEFLTYFQNEAQLEKSRLLSDRFSAERPKGSFSTLEIQRTEQGDSAMYLCANSLRDLSGELFFGEGSRLTVL.

V usage is TRBV5-6 and J usage is TRBJ2-6; 10 nucleotides align to TRBD1. Looked up from germline, CDR1 is SGHDT and CDR2 is YYEEEE. The CDR3 has 17 amino acids. V was pared by 1 base and J by 0 bases, with 1 base of the junction left unmatched. The CDR3 DNA is TGTGCCAGCAGCTTGTGGACAGGGGGCTCTGGGGCCAACGTCCTGACTTTC. This sequence encodes CASSLWTGGSGANVLTF.

This clonotype appeared a few times. The chain recombines TRBV13 with TRBJ2-6, with D tentatively TRBD2 (6 bases). This CDR3 spans 17 amino acids. The germline CDR1 and CDR2 sequences are PRHDT and FYEKMQ (reference sequence). The V end lost 5 bases, the J end lost 2 bases, and 16 bases lay between the germline ends. CDR3 nucleotides: TGTGCCAGCAGCCGTATTGGCACGGGAGCTGGGGCCAACGTCCTGACTTTC. Its protein product is CASSRIGTGAGANVLTF. The full variable domain, with the rest looked up from reference TRBV13 and TRBJ2-6, is AAGVIQSPRHLIKEKRETATLKCYPIPRHDTVYWYQQGPGQDPQFLISFYEKMQSDKGSIPDRFSAQQFSDYHSELNMSSLELGDSALYFCASSRIGTGAGANVLTFGAGSRLTVL.

The rearrangement joins TRBV7-2 to TRBJ2-1, with 9 bases lining up with TRBD2. Germline CDR1 is SGHTA and CDR2 is FQGNSA. Trimming cost V 5 bases and J 0 bases; bases outside gene matches: 20. The CDR3 totals 21 residues. CDR3 nucleotides: TGTGCCAGCAGCAAACCAACTAGCGGGCGATCAATATCAAGCTCCTACAATGAGCAGTTCTTC. It translates to CASSKPTSGRSISSSYNEQFF.

The V call is TRBV9, the J call TRBJ1-1; 7 nucleotides line up with TRBD1. This CDR3 region has 14 residues. V shed 3 bases and J 6 bases; nucleotides not matched to a gene: 8. Germline lookup yields CDR1 SGDLS and CDR2 YYNGEE. CDR3: CASSARTGGAEAFF. DNA of the CDR3: TGTGCCAGCAGCGCCCGGACAGGTGGGGCTGAAGCTTTCTTT.

This clonotype occurred many times. The rearrangement links TRBV5-4 to TRBJ2-5, with D possibly being TRBD2 (6 bases). Trimming took off 3 bases at V and 2 bases at J, with 8 bases between the two ends. The CDR3 is made up of 13 amino acids. Germline V lookup: CDR1 SGHNT, CDR2 YYREEE (reference sequence). The DNA for the CDR3 is TGTGCCAGCAGCTGGGGACTGCAAGAGACCCAGTACTTC. This gives the protein CASSWGLQETQYF. The full variable domain, rest sourced from reference TRBV5-4 and TRBJ2-5, is ETGVTQSPTHLIKTRGQQVTLRCSSQSGHNTVSWYQQALGQGPQFIFQYYREEENGRGNFPPRFSGLQFPNYSSELNVNALELDDSALYLCASSWGLQETQYFGPGTRLLVL.

Notes on this clonotype: One junction end does not reproduce the germline sequence, and a read error may be involved. The J gene is TRBJ2-2, the V gene TRBV27; D may correspond to TRBD1 or TRBD2 (5 bases each). CDR1 is MNHEY, CDR2 SMNVEV, per germline (reference sequence). The CDR3 totals 15 residues. CDR3 DNA: TGTGCCAGCAGTTTCCAAGCACGTACCCCCGGGGACCTGTTTTTT. This encodes CASSFQARTPGDLFF.

The chain joins TRBV12-3 or TRBV12-4 to TRBJ2-3; either TRBD1 or TRBD2 may fit D (5 bases each). The CDR3 length is 15 residues. V lost 7 bases, J lost 4 bases, and 18 bases lay in between. CDR3: CASTSSGQGPDTQYF. Written as DNA, the CDR3 is TGTGCCAGCACCTCTTCGGGGCAGGGCCCAGATACGCAGTATTTT.

In this sample, this clonotype turned up a few times. V gene TRBV10-3 combines with J gene TRBJ2-2; the D gene is possibly TRBD1 (5 bases). The CDR3 length is 16 residues. V shed 6 bases and J shed 0 bases, with 14 bases lying between them. Germline assignment: CDR1 ENHRY and CDR2 SYGVKD. The CDR3 region is CAIRLDRPSNTGELFF. The DNA of the CDR3 is TGTGCCATCAGGTTAGACAGACCCTCGAACACCGGGGAGCTGTTTTTT.

This clonotype was seen a handful of times. The chain combines TRBV27 with TRBJ1-6, with TRBD1 identical over 7 bases. Germline CDR1 reads MNHEY; CDR2 reads SMNVEV (reference sequence). The CDR3 sequence is 16 residues long. The trim removed 1 base at V and 4 bases at J, leaving 4 bases unmatched. DNA for the CDR3: TGTGCCAGCAGTTTATTCGGGGACAGTTATAATTCACCCCTCCACTTT. Translation gives CASSLFGDSYNSPLHF.

Only a few counts were recorded for this clonotype. This sequence joins TRBV28 and TRBJ2-5; TRBD2 matches at 13 bases. Germline V CDR1 and CDR2: MDHEN, SYDVKM. With V trimmed by 7 bases and J by 5 bases, 10 bases remained unmatched. This CDR3 comprises 16 residues. The CDR3 DNA reads TGTGCCAGCACCGATACTAGCGGGAGGGCGCGGGAGACCCAGTACTTC. This sequence encodes CASTDTSGRARETQYF.

This clonotype was seen only a few times. The rearrangement uses TRBV28 and TRBJ2-2; 8 bases line up with TRBD1. Germline CDR1 MDHEN, CDR2 SYDVKM. The V segment lost 9 bases and the J segment 3 bases; nucleotides outside the gene matches: 9. The CDR3 has 15 amino acids. In nucleotides, the CDR3 is TGTGCCAGTAGATCAGGGGGCGCGGACACCGGGGAGCTGTTTTTT. Translating it yields CASRSGGADTGELFF.

At least ten counts were recorded for this clonotype. The genes are TRBV12-3 or TRBV12-4 and TRBJ2-4; TRBD1 might be the D (6 bases). Trimming shortened V by 1 base and J by 9 bases, and 10 bases separated the two germline ends. This CDR3 region has 13 residues. The CDR3 DNA reads TGTGCCAGCAGTTTAGGGCAGGGGAGCATTCAGTACTTC. It yields the protein CASSLGQGSIQYF.

This clonotype appeared many times. This chain links TRBV28 with TRBJ2-1, with TRBD1 identical over 9 bases. This CDR3 is built from 16 residues. Germline CDR1 is MDHEN and CDR2 is SYDVKM. The V and J ends lost 2 bases and 2 bases, in that order; junction bases with no gene match: 4. In nucleotides, the CDR3 is TGTGCCAGCAGTTTAACGGACAGGGGTGCCTACAATGAGCAGTTCTTC. As protein: CASSLTDRGAYNEQFF.

This clonotype was counted at least ten times. The V call is TRBV5-1, the J call TRBJ2-2, with D possibly matching TRBD2 (5 bases). Per the germline V gene, CDR1 is SGHRS and CDR2 is YFSETQ. The CDR3 consists of 14 residues. V was trimmed by 5 bases and J by 1 base, leaving 9 bases between them. This chain's CDR3 is CASSQLENTGELFF. CDR3 nucleotides: TGCGCCAGCAGTCAACTAGAGAACACCGGGGAGCTGTTTTTT.

This sequence joins TRBV27 and TRBJ1-1; TRBD1 matches 8 bases. The CDR3 contains 14 residues. Losses at the gene ends were 6 bases for V and 11 bases for J; bases not matched to a gene: 14. Looked up from germline, CDR1 is MNHEY and CDR2 is SMNVEV (reference sequence). The CDR3 loop reads CASSPGQVWLRAFF. The CDR3 DNA reads TGTGCCAGCAGCCCGGGACAGGTTTGGCTGCGGGCTTTCTTT.

This clonotype was recorded at least ten times. The V gene is TRBV6-6, the J gene TRBJ1-1; D remains ambiguous. The CDR3 consists of 13 residues. CDR1 MNHNY and CDR2 SVGAGI come from the germline V gene (reference sequence). V was shortened by 6 bases and J by 3 bases, with 11 bases between the two germline ends. DNA of the CDR3: TGTGCCAGCAGCGTAGGGATCCACACTGAAGCTTTCTTT. Translated: CASSVGIHTEAFF.

Many counts were recorded for this clonotype. The rearrangement links TRBV12-3 or TRBV12-4 to TRBJ2-7; D is unresolved. This CDR3 has 14 amino acids. V gave up 5 bases and J gave up 2 bases, with 13 bases separating them. The CDR3 protein is CASSPPGSPYEQYV. The CDR3 nucleotides read TGTGCCAGCAGTCCGCCGGGTTCTCCCTACGAGCAGTACGTC.

The rearrangement links TRBV29-1 to TRBJ2-1; a weak D match, TRBD2 (6 bases). CDR3 length equals 15 residues. In germline, CDR1 is SQVTM, CDR2 ANQGSEA. Deletions cut 2 bases from V and 3 bases from J, with 14 bases between. CDR3 region: CSVEYGRRVYNEQFF. The CDR3 DNA follows: TGCAGCGTTGAATACGGGAGAAGGGTCTACAATGAGCAGTTCTTC.

This chain links TRBV7-2 with TRBJ2-7; D is possibly TRBD1 (5 bases). Germline V CDR1 and CDR2: SGHTA, FQGNSA. The CDR3 is 14 amino acids. Trimming left V 1 base short and J 6 bases short, with 13 bases between. This CDR3 reads CASSLGTTLGEQYV. Here the CDR3 DNA reads TGTGCCAGCAGCTTAGGGACAACCCTGGGCGAGCAGTACGTC.